The entry below gives a single T cell receptor beta chain sequence along with its context. This record belongs to a study of blood T cell repertoires in COVID-19. The repertoire was sequenced with immunoSEQ multiplex PCR; TCRdb's copy has only in-frame clones and lacks some. The sample has some 430,000 clones; 90% are singletons. Germline assignment: CDR1 SNHLY and CDR2 FYNNEI. The CDR3 totals 13 residues. The junction had 3 bases not matched to a gene; V was cut back by 3 bases and J by 8 bases. The source material was PBMCs or T cells enriched from blood (not recorded which). The chain couples TRBV2 to TRBJ1-2; 10 bases fit TRBD1. The source of this sequence is a young man who had recovered from COVID-19. CDR3: CASSEGQGLGYTF. The CDR3 nucleotides are TGTGCCAGCAGTGAGGGACAGGGGCTGGGCTACACCTTC.